Following are 8 T cell receptor beta chains from one sample sequenced in a study of PD-L1 blockade in urothelial cancer. Generated by immunoSEQ multiplex PCR, the TCRdb table keeps only in-frame clones and is missing some. The sample has just under 30,000 clones, 80% to 90% seen once. The material was PBMCs, obtained around atezolizumab (anti-PD-L1) treatment. The source of these receptors is a man aged 50-60 years with urothelial cancer.

The V gene is TRBV4-1, the J gene TRBJ1-2; D possibly corresponds to TRBD1 (6 bases). V was trimmed by 1 base and J by 2 bases, leaving 17 bases between them. This CDR3 is built from 17 residues. Germline V lookup: CDR1 MGHRA, CDR2 YSYEKL. As DNA, the CDR3 is TGCGCCAGCAGCCAAGCCCGGGCAGGGGTGAGAAACTATGGCTACACCTTC. Translated, it gives CASSQARAGVRNYGYTF.

This sequence joins TRBV6-1 and TRBJ1-5, with unresolved D. Germline V lookup: CDR1 MNHNS, CDR2 SASEGT. The V end was cut by 2 bases, the J end by 0 bases, with 14 bases between. The CDR3 is made up of 17 amino acids. CDR3 region: CASSELRGTYSNQPQHF. The CDR3 DNA is TGTGCCAGCAGTGAACTCCGAGGCACATATAGCAATCAGCCCCAGCATTTT.

CDR3 in amino acids: CASRPQGQGAGQPQHF. Here the CDR3 DNA reads TGTGCCAGCAGGCCACAGGGACAGGGGGCTGGCCAGCCCCAGCATTTT. The chain recombines TRBV27 with TRBJ1-5; the match to TRBD1 covers 12 bases. This CDR3 has 16 residues. Germline V gives CDR1 MNHEY, CDR2 SMNVEV (reference sequence). Germline trimming cut 6 bases from V and 7 bases from J; bases unmatched to any gene: 10.

This chain's CDR3 is CASSLAGVIREEQYF. DNA of the CDR3: TGTGCCAGCAGCTTAGCGGGGGTGATCCGGGAGGAGCAGTACTTC. This sequence joins TRBV7-2 and TRBJ2-7; possibly TRBD2 for D (6 bases). Germline assignment: CDR1 SGHTA and CDR2 FQGNSA. The CDR3 loop spans 15 amino acids. V lost 0 bases and J lost 7, with 16 bases in between.

This clone has just a few counts. This chain links TRBV30 with TRBJ2-7; perhaps TRBD1 as D (6 bases). Trimming stripped 0 bases from V and 6 bases from J, with 12 bases between. The CDR3 has 13 amino acids. Germline CDR1 GTSNPN, CDR2 SVGIG (reference sequence). CDR3 sequence reads: CAWSVPGAGEQYF. In DNA form, the CDR3 reads TGTGCCTGGAGTGTACCAGGGGCCGGCGAGCAGTACTTC.

As regards this clone: Given the absence of the conserved phenylalanine or tryptophan at the CDR3 end, a read error is likely. Because the CDR3's place on the DNA is in doubt, the DNA is left out and the CDR3 is given as listed by TCRdb. V gene TRBV10-1 combines with J gene TRBJ1-1; the table's D call, TRBD1, was not checked against the DNA. The CDR3 length equals 9 residues, ends included. Germline CDR1 and CDR2: WNHNN and SYGVQD (reference sequence). CDR3 sequence reads: CASSDPRGP.

The genes are TRBV27 and TRBJ1-6, with a tentative D call TRBD1 (5 bases). The germline CDR1 and CDR2 sequences are MNHEY and SMNVEV (reference sequence). Trimming removed 3 bases at V and 4 bases at J, with 16 bases between. The CDR3 length is 17 residues. DNA of the CDR3: TGTGCCAGCAGTTTCTCCCCCACCGGGACTTATAATTCACCCCTCCACTTT. Encoded protein: CASSFSPTGTYNSPLHF.

V gene TRBV29-1 combines with J gene TRBJ2-7; unclear D gene. CDR1 and CDR2 (germline): SQVTM, ANQGSEA. Trimming left V 2 bases short and J 5 bases short, with 7 bases between. The CDR3 sequence is 11 residues long. The CDR3 DNA follows: TGCAGCGTTGAACTTAGCCACGAGCAGTACTTC. Amino acids: CSVELSHEQYF.